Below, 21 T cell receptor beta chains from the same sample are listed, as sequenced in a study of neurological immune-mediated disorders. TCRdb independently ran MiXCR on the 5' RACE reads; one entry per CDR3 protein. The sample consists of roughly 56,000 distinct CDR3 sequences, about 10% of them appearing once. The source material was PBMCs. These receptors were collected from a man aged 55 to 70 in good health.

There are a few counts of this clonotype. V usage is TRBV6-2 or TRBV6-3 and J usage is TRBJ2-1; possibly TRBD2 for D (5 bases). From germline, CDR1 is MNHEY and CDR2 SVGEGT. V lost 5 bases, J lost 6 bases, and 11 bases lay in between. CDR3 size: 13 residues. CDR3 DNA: TGTGCCAGCAGTCCCGGGGAGCTCAATGAGCAGTTCTTC. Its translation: CASSPGELNEQFF.

The CDR3 reads CASNFRNRDHRAFF. The DNA of the CDR3 is TGTGCCAGCAACTTCCGGAACAGGGATCATAGGGCTTTCTTT. The rearrangement uses TRBV7-8 and TRBJ1-1; D is possibly TRBD1 (6 bases). Between the trimmed V and J ends, which lost 7 bases and 11 bases, there was a span of 23 bases. Germline CDR1 reads SGHVS; CDR2 reads FQNEAQ. This CDR3 region has 14 residues.

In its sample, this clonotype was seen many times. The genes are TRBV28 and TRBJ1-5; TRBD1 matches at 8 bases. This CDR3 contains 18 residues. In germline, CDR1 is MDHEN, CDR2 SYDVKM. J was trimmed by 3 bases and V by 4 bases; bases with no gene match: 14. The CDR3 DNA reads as TGTGCCAGCAGTTCCTACCGGGGGCCAGGGGGCTACAATCAGCCCCAGCATTTT. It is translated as CASSSYRGPGGYNQPQHF. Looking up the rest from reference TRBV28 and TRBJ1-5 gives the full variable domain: DVKVTQSSRYLVKRTGEKVFLECVQDMDHENMFWYRQDPGLGLRLIYFSYDVKMKEKGDIPEGYSVSREKKERFSLILESASTNQTSMYLCASSSYRGPGGYNQPQHFGDGTRLSIL.

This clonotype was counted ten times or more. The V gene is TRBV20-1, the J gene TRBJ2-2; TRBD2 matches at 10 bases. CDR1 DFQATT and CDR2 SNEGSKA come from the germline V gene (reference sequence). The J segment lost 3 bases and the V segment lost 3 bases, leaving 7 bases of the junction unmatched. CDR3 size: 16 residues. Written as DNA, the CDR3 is TGCAGTGCTAGCCCCCAGCGGGGGGGCTACACCGGGGAGCTGTTTTTT. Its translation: CSASPQRGGYTGELFF.

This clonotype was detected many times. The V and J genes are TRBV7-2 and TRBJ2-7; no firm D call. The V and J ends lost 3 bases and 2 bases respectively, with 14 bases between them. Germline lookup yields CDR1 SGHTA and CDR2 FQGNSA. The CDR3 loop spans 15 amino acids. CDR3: CASSFRTVATYEQYF. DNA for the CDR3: TGTGCCAGCAGCTTCCGTACGGTAGCTACCTACGAGCAGTACTTC.

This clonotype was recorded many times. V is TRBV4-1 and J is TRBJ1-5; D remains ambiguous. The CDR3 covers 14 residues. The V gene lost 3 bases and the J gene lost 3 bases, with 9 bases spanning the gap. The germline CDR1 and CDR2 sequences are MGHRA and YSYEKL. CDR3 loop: CASSHVGSNQPQHF. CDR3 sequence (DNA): TGCGCCAGCAGCCACGTCGGGTCCAATCAGCCCCAGCATTTT.

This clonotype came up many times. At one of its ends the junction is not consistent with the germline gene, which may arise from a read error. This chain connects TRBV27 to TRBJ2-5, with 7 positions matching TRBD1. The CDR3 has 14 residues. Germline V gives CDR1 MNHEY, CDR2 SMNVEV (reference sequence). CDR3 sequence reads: CASSLDRDQGTQYF. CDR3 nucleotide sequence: TGTGCCAGCAGCCTTGACAGGGACCAAGGGACCCAGTACTTC.

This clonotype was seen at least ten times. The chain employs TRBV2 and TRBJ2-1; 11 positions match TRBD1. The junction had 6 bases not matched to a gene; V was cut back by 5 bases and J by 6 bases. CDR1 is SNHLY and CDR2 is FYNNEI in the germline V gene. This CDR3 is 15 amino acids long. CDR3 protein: CASSLRDRGVNEQFF. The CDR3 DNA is TGTGCCAGCAGTTTACGGGACAGGGGGGTCAATGAGCAGTTCTTC.

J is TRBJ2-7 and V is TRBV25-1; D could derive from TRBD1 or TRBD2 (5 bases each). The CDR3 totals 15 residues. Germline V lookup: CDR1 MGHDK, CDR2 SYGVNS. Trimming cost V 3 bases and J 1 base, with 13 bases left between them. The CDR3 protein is CASSDGDGFSYEQYF. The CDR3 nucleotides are TGTGCCAGCAGTGATGGGGACGGATTTTCCTACGAGCAGTACTTC.

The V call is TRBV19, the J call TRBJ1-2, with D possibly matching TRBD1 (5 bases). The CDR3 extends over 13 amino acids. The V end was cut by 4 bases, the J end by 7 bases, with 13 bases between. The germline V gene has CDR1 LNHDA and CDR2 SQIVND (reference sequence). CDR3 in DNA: TGTGCCAGTAGTACGGGGGTTATGGCTGGCTACACCTTC. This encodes CASSTGVMAGYTF.

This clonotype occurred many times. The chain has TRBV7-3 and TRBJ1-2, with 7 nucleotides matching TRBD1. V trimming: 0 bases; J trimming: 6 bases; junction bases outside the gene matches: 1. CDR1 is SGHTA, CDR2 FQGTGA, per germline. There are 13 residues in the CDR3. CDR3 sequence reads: CASSLTDRHGYTF. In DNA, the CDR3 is TGTGCCAGCAGCTTAACGGACAGGCATGGCTACACCTTC.

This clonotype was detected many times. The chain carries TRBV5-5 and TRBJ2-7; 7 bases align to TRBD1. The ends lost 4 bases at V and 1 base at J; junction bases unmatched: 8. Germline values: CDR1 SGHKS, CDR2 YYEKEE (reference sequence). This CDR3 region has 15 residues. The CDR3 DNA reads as TGTGCCAGCAGCCCCGGGACAGCCTCTTCCTACGAGCAGTACTTC. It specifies CASSPGTASSYEQYF.

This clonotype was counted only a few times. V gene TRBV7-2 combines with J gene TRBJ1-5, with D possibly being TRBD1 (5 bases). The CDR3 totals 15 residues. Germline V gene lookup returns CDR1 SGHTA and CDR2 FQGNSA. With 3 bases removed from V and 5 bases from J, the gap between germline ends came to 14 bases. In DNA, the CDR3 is TGTGCCAGCAGCTTGATTTTAGGCAGGGATCAGCCCCAGCATTTT. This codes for CASSLILGRDQPQHF.

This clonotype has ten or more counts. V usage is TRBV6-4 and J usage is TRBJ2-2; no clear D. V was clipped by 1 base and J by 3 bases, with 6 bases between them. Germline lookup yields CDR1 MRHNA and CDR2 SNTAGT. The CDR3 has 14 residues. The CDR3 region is CASSDWVDTGELFF. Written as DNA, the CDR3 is TGTGCCAGCAGTGACTGGGTGGACACCGGGGAGCTGTTTTTT.

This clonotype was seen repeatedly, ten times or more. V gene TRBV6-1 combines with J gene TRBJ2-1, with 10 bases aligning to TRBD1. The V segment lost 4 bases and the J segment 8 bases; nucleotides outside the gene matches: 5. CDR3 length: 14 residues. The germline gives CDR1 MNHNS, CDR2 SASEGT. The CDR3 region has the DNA TGTGCCAGCAGTGCCCGGGACAGGGGTGATGAGCAGTTCTTC. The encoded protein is CASSARDRGDEQFF.

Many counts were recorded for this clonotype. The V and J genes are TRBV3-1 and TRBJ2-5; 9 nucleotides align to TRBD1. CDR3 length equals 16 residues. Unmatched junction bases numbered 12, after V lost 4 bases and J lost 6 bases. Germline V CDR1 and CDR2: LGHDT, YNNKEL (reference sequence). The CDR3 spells CASSPNTGGSWKTQYF. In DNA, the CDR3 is TGTGCCAGCAGCCCAAATACAGGGGGCAGTTGGAAGACCCAGTACTTC.

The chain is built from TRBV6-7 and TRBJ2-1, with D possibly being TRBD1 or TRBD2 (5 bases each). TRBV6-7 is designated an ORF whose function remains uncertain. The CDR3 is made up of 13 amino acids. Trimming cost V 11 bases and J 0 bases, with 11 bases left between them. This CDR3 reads CAGRGDSYNEQFF. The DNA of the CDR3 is TGTGCCGGACGGGGCGACTCCTACAATGAGCAGTTCTTC.

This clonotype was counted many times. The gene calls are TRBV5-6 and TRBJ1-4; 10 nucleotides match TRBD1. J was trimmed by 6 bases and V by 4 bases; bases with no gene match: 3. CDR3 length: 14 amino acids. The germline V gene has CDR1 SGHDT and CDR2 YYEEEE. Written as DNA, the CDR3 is TGTGCCAGCAGCACCGGGACAGGGGATGAAAAACTGTTTTTT. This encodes CASSTGTGDEKLFF.

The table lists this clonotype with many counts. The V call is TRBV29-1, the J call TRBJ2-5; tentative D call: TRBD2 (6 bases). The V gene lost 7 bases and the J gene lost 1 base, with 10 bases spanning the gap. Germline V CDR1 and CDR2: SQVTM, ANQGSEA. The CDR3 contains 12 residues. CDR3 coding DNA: TGCAGCGCCCGACTAGTCCAAGAGACCCAGTACTTC. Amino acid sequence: CSARLVQETQYF. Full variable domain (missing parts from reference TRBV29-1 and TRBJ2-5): SAVISQKPSRDICQRGTSLTIQCQVDSQVTMMFWYRQQPGQSLTLIATANQGSEATYESGFVIDKFPISRPNLTFSTLTVSNMSPEDSSIYLCSARLVQETQYFGPGTRLLVL.

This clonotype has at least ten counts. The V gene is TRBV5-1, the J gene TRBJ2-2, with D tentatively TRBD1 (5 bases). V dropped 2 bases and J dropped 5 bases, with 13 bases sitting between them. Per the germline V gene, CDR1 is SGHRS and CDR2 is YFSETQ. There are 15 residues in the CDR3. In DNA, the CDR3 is TGCGCCAGCAGCTTCGGCGACAGAGAAACCGGGGAGCTGTTTTTT. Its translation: CASSFGDRETGELFF.

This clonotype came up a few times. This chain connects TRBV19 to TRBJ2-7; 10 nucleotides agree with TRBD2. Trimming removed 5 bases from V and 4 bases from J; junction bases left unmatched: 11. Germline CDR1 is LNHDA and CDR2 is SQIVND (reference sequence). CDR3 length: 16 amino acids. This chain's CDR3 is CASSPRSGGASYEQYF. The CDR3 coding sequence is TGTGCCAGTAGTCCCCGAAGCGGGGGGGCCTCGTACGAGCAGTACTTC.